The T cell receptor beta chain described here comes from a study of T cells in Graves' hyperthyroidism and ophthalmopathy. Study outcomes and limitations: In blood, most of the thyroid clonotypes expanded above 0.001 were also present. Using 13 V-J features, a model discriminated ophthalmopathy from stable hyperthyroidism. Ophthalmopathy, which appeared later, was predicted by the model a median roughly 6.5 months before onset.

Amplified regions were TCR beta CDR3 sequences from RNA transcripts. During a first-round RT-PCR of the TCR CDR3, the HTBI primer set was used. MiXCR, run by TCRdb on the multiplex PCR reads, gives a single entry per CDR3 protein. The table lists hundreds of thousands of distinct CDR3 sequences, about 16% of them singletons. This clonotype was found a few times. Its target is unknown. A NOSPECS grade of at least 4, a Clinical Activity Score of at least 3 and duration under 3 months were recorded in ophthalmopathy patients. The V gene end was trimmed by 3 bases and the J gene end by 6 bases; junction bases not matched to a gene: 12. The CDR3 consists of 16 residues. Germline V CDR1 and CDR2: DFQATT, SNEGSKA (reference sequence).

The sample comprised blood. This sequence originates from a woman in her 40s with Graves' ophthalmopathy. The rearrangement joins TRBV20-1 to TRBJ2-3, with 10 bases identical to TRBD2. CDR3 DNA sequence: TGCAGTGCTAGGGGCGTAGGAGCGGGAGGGTGGGATACGCAGTATTTT. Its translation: CSARGVGAGGWDTQYF.